A single sample gave rise to the 27 T cell receptor beta chains below, sequenced in a study of blood T cell repertoires in COVID-19. The assay was immunoSEQ multiplex PCR, and TCRdb's table has in-frame clones only and misses some. This table has about 230,000 clones, roughly 86% appearing once. What was sequenced was PBMCs or T cells enriched from blood (not recorded which). All receptors come from a woman in her twenties or thirties with acute COVID-19.

The chain joins TRBV23-1 to TRBJ2-7; D is unclear. TRBV23-1 is reported as an ORF; its role is uncertain. The CDR3 totals 17 residues. V was shortened by 3 bases and J by 3 bases, with 21 bases between the two germline ends. In DNA, the CDR3 is TGCGCCAGCAGTCAGTCCCCCGGTAAGATGAGAAACTACGAGCAGTACTTC. It is translated as CASSQSPGKMRNYEQYF.

CDR3 in DNA: TGTGCCAGCAGCGCCGACAGGGCTTATGGCTACACCTTC. The encoded protein is CASSADRAYGYTF. The V gene is TRBV18, the J gene TRBJ1-2; 7 bases agree with TRBD1. V lost 8 bases and J lost 5; bases outside the gene matches: 8. Germline V gene data show CDR1 as KGHSH and CDR2 as LQKENI. The CDR3 is 13 amino acids.

The rearrangement links TRBV5-6 to TRBJ2-7; D is perhaps TRBD2 (6 bases). The CDR3 runs 14 residues. Trimming cost V 2 bases and J 2 bases, with 11 bases left between them. The germline V gene has CDR1 SGHDT and CDR2 YYEEEE. CDR3 nucleotides: TGTGCCAGCAGCTTCCGGGAGCCCCCCTACGAGCAGTACTTC. It encodes CASSFREPPYEQYF.

The chain links TRBV6-5 to TRBJ2-7; 11 bases agree with TRBD2. V trimming: 2 bases; J trimming: 0 bases; junction bases outside the gene matches: 3. Per germline, CDR1 MNHEY and CDR2 SVGAGI. The CDR3 sequence is 16 residues long. The CDR3 is CASSYATSGGSYEQYF. The DNA of the CDR3 is TGTGCCAGCAGTTACGCCACTAGCGGGGGCTCCTACGAGCAGTACTTC.

The V gene is TRBV29-1, the J gene TRBJ1-2; D not resolved. Trimming took 3 bases from V and 1 from J, leaving 12 bases between them. The germline V gene encodes CDR1 SQVTM and CDR2 ANQGSEA. The CDR3 extends over 14 amino acids. In DNA, the CDR3 is TGCAGCGTTGACTCGCTTTTCGGTAACTATGGCTACACCTTC. As protein: CSVDSLFGNYGYTF.

The rearrangement joins TRBV5-1 to TRBJ2-5; D is unclear. Trimming cost V 0 bases and J 1 base, with 10 bases left between them. Germline V CDR1 and CDR2: SGHRS, YFSETQ. This CDR3 is 15 amino acids long. The CDR3 here is CASSLDVSSQETQYF. The DNA of the CDR3 is TGCGCCAGCAGCTTGGATGTCTCTTCCCAAGAGACCCAGTACTTC.

This chain connects TRBV3-1 (or the pseudogene TRBV3-2) to TRBJ2-7; 9 bases align to TRBD1. Germline V CDR1 and CDR2: LGHDT, YNNKEL (reference sequence). CDR3 length: 14 residues. Trimming at V came to 5 bases and at J to 10 bases, leaving 12 bases not matched to a gene. This CDR3 is CASSSRDRDVGQYF. The DNA of the CDR3 is TGTGCCAGCAGCTCCCGGGACAGGGATGTCGGACAGTACTTC.

This clone was recorded once. The chain links TRBV6-5 to TRBJ1-1, with 10 bases that match TRBD1. The CDR3 covers 15 residues. Trimming at V came to 2 bases and at J to 3 bases, leaving 3 bases not matched to a gene. Germline V gene data show CDR1 as MNHEY and CDR2 as SVGAGI. For the CDR3, the DNA is TGTGCCAGCAGTTACCACGGGACAGGGGACACTGAAGCTTTCTTT. This encodes CASSYHGTGDTEAFF.

J is TRBJ2-2 and V is TRBV3-1 (or the pseudogene TRBV3-2); TRBD2 might be the D (5 bases). The germline V gene has CDR1 LGHDT and CDR2 YNNKEL (reference sequence). Trimming left V 4 bases short and J 6 bases short, with 12 bases between. This CDR3 comprises 14 residues. CDR3 loop: CASSPTTRAGELFF. CDR3 in DNA: TGTGCCAGCAGCCCTACTACTAGGGCCGGGGAGCTGTTTTTT.

The rearrangement uses TRBV9 and TRBJ2-1; 7 bases line up with TRBD2. Unmatched junction bases numbered 3, after V lost 0 bases and J lost 3 bases. This CDR3 has 15 amino acids. CDR1 SGDLS and CDR2 YYNGEE come from the germline V gene. CDR3 coding DNA: TGTGCCAGCAGCGTAGTTGGGGGGGACTACAATGAGCAGTTCTTC. Its translation is CASSVVGGDYNEQFF. The variable domain in full, completed from reference TRBV9 and TRBJ2-1, reads DSGVTQTPKHLITATGQRVTLRCSPRSGDLSVYWYQQSLDQGLQFLIQYYNGEERAKGNILERFSAQQFPDLHSELNLSSLELGDSALYFCASSVVGGDYNEQFFGPGTRLTVL.

The chain couples TRBV4-1 to TRBJ1-1; a weak D match, TRBD1 (5 bases). The CDR3 has 16 residues. CDR1 MGHRA and CDR2 YSYEKL come from the germline V gene. Trimming removed 1 base from V and 0 bases from J, with 12 bases in between. CDR3 DNA: TGCGCCAGCAGCCAAGTATCCCCGACAGTGAACACTGAAGCTTTCTTT. Its translation: CASSQVSPTVNTEAFF.

The rearrangement uses TRBV30 and TRBJ1-6; 8 positions match TRBD1. The germline gives CDR1 GTSNPN, CDR2 SVGIG (reference sequence). V was pared by 1 base and J by 4 bases, with 12 bases of the junction left unmatched. The CDR3 is 18 residues long. DNA for the CDR3: TGTGCCTGGAGTGCTCCAGGGGGCGACCTGCGTTATAATTCACCCCTCCACTTT. It translates to CAWSAPGGDLRYNSPLHF.

This clone appeared a single time. The chain employs TRBV27 and TRBJ1-6, with TRBD1 matching over 10 bases. The CDR3 has 14 amino acids. V shed 4 bases and J 8 bases; nucleotides not matched to a gene: 2. Germline V CDR1 and CDR2: MNHEY, SMNVEV (reference sequence). The CDR3 coding sequence is TGTGCCAGCAGTTCAGGGACAGGGGATTCACCCCTCCACTTT. Residues: CASSSGTGDSPLHF.

The chain is built from TRBV3-1 (or the pseudogene TRBV3-2) and TRBJ2-7; 10 bases agree with TRBD2. After removal of 5 bases from V and 2 bases from J, the junction contained 3 bases not matched to a gene. The CDR3 runs to 14 residues. CDR1 LGHDT and CDR2 YNNKEL come from the germline V gene (reference sequence). In DNA form, the CDR3 reads TGTGCCAGCAGCGTACTAGCGGGACCCTACGAGCAGTACTTC. Translation: CASSVLAGPYEQYF.

The count of this clone is one. The J gene is TRBJ1-1, the V gene TRBV18; TRBD1 is a possible D gene (5 bases). Germline CDR1 and CDR2: KGHSH and LQKENI. This CDR3 spans 13 amino acids. V was pared by 5 bases and J by 6 bases, with 13 bases between. CDR3 in DNA: TGTGCCAGCTCAAAGCAGGGTGTCCCTGAAGCTTTCTTT. Protein product: CASSKQGVPEAFF.

This chain links TRBV7-8 with TRBJ1-5; 7 nucleotides agree with TRBD1. Germline values: CDR1 SGHVS, CDR2 FQNEAQ. The junction had 11 bases not matched to a gene; V was cut back by 5 bases and J by 7 bases. The CDR3 loop spans 15 amino acids. CDR3 region: CASSTQTGALQPQHF. The CDR3 nucleotides read TGTGCCAGCAGCACCCAAACAGGGGCCCTCCAGCCCCAGCATTTT.

The V and J genes are TRBV19 and TRBJ2-7; D possibly corresponds to TRBD2 (6 bases). V was clipped by 1 base and J by 2 bases, with 9 bases between them. The CDR3 runs to 14 residues. Germline loops: CDR1 LNHDA, CDR2 SQIVND (reference sequence). The CDR3 spells CASSIGGGAYEQYF. In nucleotides, the CDR3 is TGTGCCAGTAGTATAGGAGGCGGGGCCTACGAGCAGTACTTC.

This chain links TRBV27 with TRBJ1-3, with D unresolved. The length of the CDR3 is 15 residues. Trimming took 2 bases from V and 7 from J, leaving 15 bases between them. Germline V gene data show CDR1 as MNHEY and CDR2 as SMNVEV (reference sequence). The CDR3 nucleotides are TGTGCCAGCAGTTTAGGTCCGGGGTACCTGAACACCATATATTTT. Translation: CASSLGPGYLNTIYF.

As DNA, the CDR3 is TGTGCCAGCAGCTTGACAGGGGGTTCATCCGAGCAGTACTTC. Translating it yields CASSLTGGSSEQYF. This chain connects TRBV5-4 to TRBJ2-7; 8 bases fit TRBD1. CDR1 is SGHNT, CDR2 YYREEE, per germline (reference sequence). The CDR3 has 14 amino acids. V trimming: 1 base; J trimming: 6 bases; junction bases outside the gene matches: 6. The full variable domain, its missing parts supplied by reference TRBV5-4 and TRBJ2-7, is ETGVTQSPTHLIKTRGQQVTLRCSSQSGHNTVSWYQQALGQGPQFIFQYYREEENGRGNFPPRFSGLQFPNYSSELNVNALELDDSALYLCASSLTGGSSEQYFGPGTRLTVT.

The V and J genes are TRBV6-1 and TRBJ1-1; TRBD1 aligns across 8 bases. CDR3 length: 16 amino acids. Germline values: CDR1 MNHNS, CDR2 SASEGT. The J segment lost 4 bases and the V segment lost 3 bases, leaving 10 bases of the junction unmatched. The CDR3 region is CASSDPQGEVSTEAFF. The CDR3 bases are TGTGCCAGCAGTGACCCACAGGGGGAGGTGAGCACTGAAGCTTTCTTT.

J is TRBJ2-7 and V is TRBV18, with D possibly matching TRBD2 (5 bases). The V end lost 6 bases, the J end lost 3 bases, and 21 bases lay between the germline ends. The V gene's germline CDR1 is KGHSH and CDR2 LQKENI. The CDR3 runs 16 residues. The CDR3 DNA is TGTGCCAGCTCCCCAAGAGAGGGCCTCCCTGGCTACGAGCAGTACTTC. This translates into CASSPREGLPGYEQYF. Based on the CDR3 plus reference TRBV18 and TRBJ2-7, the full variable domain is NAGVMQNPRHLVRRRGQEARLRCSPMKGHSHVYWYRQLPEEGLKFMVYLQKENIIDESGMPKERFSAEFPKEGPSILRIQQVVRGDSAAYFCASSPREGLPGYEQYFGPGTRLTVT.

This chain joins TRBV30 and TRBJ2-5; D is unclear. The V and J ends lost 7 bases and 5 bases respectively, with 14 bases between them. Germline CDR1 reads GTSNPN; CDR2 reads SVGIG (reference sequence). The CDR3 consists of 12 residues. The CDR3 spells CASITRSETQYF. The CDR3 bases are TGTGCCTCAATCACGCGGAGCGAGACCCAGTACTTC.

V is TRBV7-6 and J is TRBJ2-6; D is undetermined. V dropped 0 bases and J dropped 0 bases, with 6 bases sitting between them. The CDR3 consists of 16 residues. Germline lookup yields CDR1 SGHVS and CDR2 FNYEAQ. The CDR3, as DNA: TGTGCCAGCAGCTTAGCGCTCAGCTCTGGGGCCAACGTCCTGACTTTC. Amino acid sequence: CASSLALSSGANVLTF.

The chain recombines TRBV5-6 with TRBJ2-7, with D unclear. V was cut by 3 bases and J by 4 bases, with 8 bases left in between. Looked up from germline, CDR1 is SGHDT and CDR2 is YYEEEE. This CDR3 contains 12 residues. The CDR3, as DNA: TGTGCCAGCAGCTCCTACAGTTACGAGCAGTACTTC. Amino acid sequence: CASSSYSYEQYF.

This clone was seen a few times. The V and J genes are TRBV11-2 and TRBJ2-5; possible D gene TRBD1, 7 bases. The CDR3 contains 15 residues. CDR1 and CDR2 (germline): SGHAT, FQNNGV. V was shortened by 3 bases and J by 5 bases, with 16 bases between the two germline ends. The CDR3 here is CASSLRQGGSETQYF. CDR3 nucleotides: TGTGCCAGCAGCTTGAGGCAGGGGGGATCGGAGACCCAGTACTTC.

J is TRBJ2-7 and V is TRBV7-8; unclear D gene. The ends were cut back, 3 bases at V and 6 bases at J, with 12 bases in the middle. Germline CDR1 reads SGHVS; CDR2 reads FQNEAQ. This CDR3 is built from 13 residues. The CDR3 nucleotides are TGTGCCAGCAGCTTGGGCCCCGACGGCGAGCAGTACTTC. Protein product: CASSLGPDGEQYF.

This sequence joins TRBV3-1 (or the pseudogene TRBV3-2) and TRBJ1-6; D gene uncertain. This CDR3 is 15 amino acids long. Germline CDR1 reads LGHDT; CDR2 reads YNNKEL (reference sequence). V dropped 1 base and J dropped 10 bases, with 14 bases sitting between them. For the CDR3, the DNA is TGTGCCAGCAGCCAAGGCAGCCGAATAGCGTCACCCCTCCACTTT. Its protein is CASSQGSRIASPLHF.